This T cell receptor (beta chain) was sequenced for a study of blood T cell repertoires in COVID-19. In the study overall: Acute and convalescent COVID-19 specimens originated in the United States, Italy and Spain. Sample material is recorded as cDNA or gDNA derived from T cells, B-cell-depleted T cells, or PBMCs.

The CDR3 spans 13 residues. Trimming cost V 5 bases and J 7 bases; bases outside gene matches: 8. The germline CDR1 and CDR2 sequences are SGHVS and FNYEAQ. This clone was detected only once. The authors' processing: Amplification of reference gene primers was used by the study to estimate nucleated cell counts. Method: immunoSEQ multiplex PCR; TCRdb's copy keeps in-frame clones and lacks some. The V and J calls and clone size come from that table; D and trimming were worked out from the DNA. Found here are tens of thousands of clones, around 79% of them singletons; the top ten hold less than 35%. This receptor was obtained from a human donor in a cohort sampled during active COVID-19. This chain connects TRBV7-6 to TRBJ2-7, with 7 bases lining up with TRBD2. The specimen sequenced was peripheral blood. This CDR3 reads CASSAVAGDEQYF. In nucleotides, the CDR3 is TGTGCCAGCAGCGCCGTAGCGGGCGATGAGCAGTACTTC.